Listed below are T cell receptor beta chains from one sample, sequenced in a study of blood T cell repertoires in COVID-19. Clones were read by immunoSEQ multiplex PCR, and TCRdb kept only the in-frame ones, dropping some. Of under 200,000 clones listed, 85% to 90% are singletons. The specimen sequenced was PBMCs or T cells enriched from blood (not recorded which). The receptors originated from a woman between 45 and 60 years old who had recovered from COVID-19. Both conserved end residues are part of each CDR3. A D gene is named only where the DNA matches it firmly. Size tells how often a clone was seen (once, few, many) or the class of an expanded clone, and some rows leave it out.

>NA|TRBV5-1|TRBJ2-1|NA
CASSLVGPLRDREQFF
TGCGCCAGCAGCTTGGTCGGACCCCTACGGGATAGGGAGCAGTTCTTC
>NA|TRBV5-4|TRBJ1-1|NA
CASSIQANTEAFF
TGTGCCAGCAGCATACAGGCGAACACTGAAGCTTTCTTT
>TRBD1|TRBV5-4|TRBJ2-4|NA
CASSLVVTGGVGAKNIQYF
TGTGCCAGCAGCTTGGTTGTGACAGGGGGCGTTGGAGCCAAAAACATTCAGTACTTC
>NA|TRBV7-3|TRBJ2-3|few
CASSPSPLGADTQYF
TGTGCCAGCAGCCCATCCCCCCTAGGGGCAGATACGCAGTATTTT
>NA|TRBV9|TRBJ1-1|few
CASSVEGVNTEAFF
TGTGCCAGCAGCGTAGAAGGGGTGAACACTGAAGCTTTCTTT
>TRBD1|TRBV2|TRBJ1-1|NA
CASSDQTGVGTEAFF
TGTGCCAGCAGTGACCAGACAGGGGTAGGCACTGAAGCTTTCTTT
>NA|TRBV11-2|TRBJ2-3|NA
CASSLDLVGGLGDTQYF
TGTGCCAGCAGCTTAGACCTCGTGGGGGGGCTTGGAGATACGCAGTATTTT
>NA|TRBV6-5|TRBJ2-5|NA
CASSSLATQYF
TGTGCCAGCAGTTCACTAGCGACCCAGTACTTC
>NA|TRBV4-2|TRBJ2-7|NA
CASTPSLAASYEQYF
TGTGCCAGCACCCCATCATTAGCGGCCTCCTACGAGCAGTACTTC
>NA|TRBV2|TRBJ1-2|NA
CASSLGRVDGYTF
TGTGCCAGCAGTCTAGGCAGGGTCGATGGCTACACCTTC
>NA|TRBV5-4|TRBJ2-7|once
CASSWGRGDYEQYF
TGTGCCAGCAGCTGGGGCAGGGGAGACTACGAGCAGTACTTC
>NA|TRBV5-1|TRBJ1-1|NA
CASSASGGVNTEAFF
TGCGCCAGCAGCGCATCGGGGGGCGTGAACACTGAAGCTTTCTTT
>TRBD2|TRBV6-6|TRBJ2-5|NA
CASTFFGTSPGTQYF
TGTGCCAGCACCTTCTTCGGGACTAGCCCGGGGACCCAGTACTTC
>NA|TRBV3-1/TRBV3-2|TRBJ2-7|NA
CASSLTDYEQYF
TGTGCCAGCAGCCTCACAGACTACGAGCAGTACTTC
>NA|TRBV5-1|TRBJ1-1|NA
CASSFWGQRDTEAFF
TGCGCCAGCAGCTTCTGGGGGCAAAGGGACACTGAAGCTTTCTTT
>NA|TRBV3-1/TRBV3-2|TRBJ2-1|NA
CASSQVEGGTNEQFF
TGTGCCAGCAGCCAAGTGGAGGGCGGGACGAATGAGCAGTTCTTC
>TRBD2|TRBV7-2|TRBJ2-3|NA
CASSQQGTRGLDTQYF
TGTGCCAGCAGCCAACAAGGGACTAGAGGTTTAGATACGCAGTATTTT
>TRBD1|TRBV4-2|TRBJ2-7|NA
CASSQSGAGTGVYEQYF
TGTGCCAGCAGCCAATCAGGGGCCGGGACAGGGGTTTACGAGCAGTACTTC
>TRBD2|TRBV9|TRBJ2-7|NA
CASSAGGATPGEQYF
TGTGCCAGCAGCGCCGGGGGGGCTACCCCAGGGGAGCAGTACTTC
>NA|TRBV10-3|TRBJ1-1|NA
CAISEDPGRTEAFF
TGTGCCATCAGTGAAGACCCCGGGAGAACTGAAGCTTTCTTT
>TRBD1|TRBV11-3|TRBJ2-7|NA
CASSKDRLTGEQYF
TGTGCCAGCAGCAAGGACAGGCTAACAGGCGAGCAGTACTTC
>TRBD1|TRBV6-2/TRBV6-3|TRBJ1-5|NA
CASSYSGTGGNGKPQHF
TGTGCCAGCAGTTACTCGGGGACAGGGGGCAACGGAAAGCCCCAGCATTTT
>TRBD1|TRBV19|TRBJ1-1|NA
CASGQGAAFF
TGTGCCAGTGGACAGGGGGCGGCTTTCTTT